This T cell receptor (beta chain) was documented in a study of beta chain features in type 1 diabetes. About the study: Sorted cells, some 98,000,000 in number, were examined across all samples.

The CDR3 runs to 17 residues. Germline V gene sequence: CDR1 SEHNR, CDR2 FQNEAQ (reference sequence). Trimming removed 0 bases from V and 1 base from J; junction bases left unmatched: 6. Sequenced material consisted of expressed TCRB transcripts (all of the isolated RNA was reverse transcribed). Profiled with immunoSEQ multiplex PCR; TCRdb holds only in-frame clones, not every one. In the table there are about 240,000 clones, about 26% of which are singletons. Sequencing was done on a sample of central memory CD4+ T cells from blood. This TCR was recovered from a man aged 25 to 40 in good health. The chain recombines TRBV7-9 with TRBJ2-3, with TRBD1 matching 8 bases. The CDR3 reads CASSLAFTGGGTDTQYF. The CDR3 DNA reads TGTGCCAGCAGCTTAGCTTTCACAGGGGGAGGCACAGATACGCAGTATTTT.